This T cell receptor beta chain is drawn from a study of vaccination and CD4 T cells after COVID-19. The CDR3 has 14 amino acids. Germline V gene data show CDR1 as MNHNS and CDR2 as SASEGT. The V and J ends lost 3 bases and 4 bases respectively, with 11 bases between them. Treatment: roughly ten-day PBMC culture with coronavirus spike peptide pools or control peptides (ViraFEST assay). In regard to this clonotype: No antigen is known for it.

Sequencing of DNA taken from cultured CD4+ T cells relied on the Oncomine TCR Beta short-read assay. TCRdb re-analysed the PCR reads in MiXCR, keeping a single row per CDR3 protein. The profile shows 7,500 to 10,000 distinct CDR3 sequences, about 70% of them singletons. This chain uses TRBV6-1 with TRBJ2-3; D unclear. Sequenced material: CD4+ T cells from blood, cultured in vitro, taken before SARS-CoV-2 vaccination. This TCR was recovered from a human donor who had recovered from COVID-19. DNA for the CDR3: TGTGCCAGCAGTGACGGTAATGGCCCAGATACGCAGTATTTT. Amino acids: CASSDGNGPDTQYF.